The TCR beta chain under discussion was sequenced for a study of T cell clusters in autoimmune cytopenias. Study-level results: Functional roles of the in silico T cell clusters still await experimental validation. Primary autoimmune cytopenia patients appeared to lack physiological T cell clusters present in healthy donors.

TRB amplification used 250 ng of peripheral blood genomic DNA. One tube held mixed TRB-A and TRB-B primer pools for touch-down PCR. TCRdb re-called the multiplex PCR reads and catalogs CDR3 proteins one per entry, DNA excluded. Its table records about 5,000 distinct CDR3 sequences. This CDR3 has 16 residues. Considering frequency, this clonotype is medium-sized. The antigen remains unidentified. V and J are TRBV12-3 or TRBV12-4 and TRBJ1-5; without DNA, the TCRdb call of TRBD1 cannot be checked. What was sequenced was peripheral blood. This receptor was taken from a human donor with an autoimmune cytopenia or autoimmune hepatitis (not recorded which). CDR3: CASSLGGAVSNQPQHF.